The rows below give T cell receptor beta chains drawn from one sample of a study of T cell responses to AZD1222 COVID-19 vaccine. This table comes from immunoSEQ multiplex PCR, and its TCRdb copy is limited to in-frame clones, with some not included. The table shows 65,000 to 100,000 clones, with around 93% occurring only once. The sample in question was peripheral blood, obtained 28 days after the second AZD1222 dose. The receptors derive from an adult who received the AZD1222 COVID-19 vaccine. The CDR3 runs from the conserved cysteine through the conserved F or W.

TRBV7-9,CASSLAIVRDRDPTDTQYF
TRBV9,CASSSTGNQGEAFF
TRBV27,CASSYDGGEKLFF
TRBV28,CASAALYEQYF
TRBV10-1,CASSSGRENADTQYF
TRBV30,CAWSVGSSYEQYF
TRBV15,CATSRRDLIETQYF
TRBV28,CASSSPEGQGYGGYTF
TRBV30,CACPSDRGYSTGELFF
TRBV18,CASSPPASGYTF
TRBV28,CASNVGVEGEAFF
TRBV2,CASSELALAKNIQYF
TRBV19,CASSIIENTGELFF
TRBV10-3,CAISVMDIGTEAFF
TRBV5-1,CASSSTGLEAEQYF
TRBV9,CASSVGGDGSYEQYF
TRBV27,CASSSVGSDTQYF
TRBV11-3,CASSLDSVGRENTEAFF
TRBV19,CASSHGQGANTGELFF
TRBV18,CASSPGEWGLGNTIYF
TRBV7-8,CASSPKTSGRANEQFF
TRBV3-1/TRBV3-2,CASSQALAGGREQFF
TRBV7-8,CASSLGTSPGDEQFF
TRBV24-1,CATCSSVTDTQYF
TRBV6-6,CASSEFANQPQHF
TRBV4-1,CASSQERVQAGETQYF
TRBV7-2,CASSLVAGEGNEQFF
TRBV30,CAWSGTGDQPQHF
TRBV28,CASSLGGAGNTGELFF
TRBV6-5,CASSRDRATGELFF
TRBV28,CAEGGDYGYTF
TRBV6-5,CASSYSMLGTDTQYF
TRBV5-6,CASSSYGVANYGYTF
TRBV7-9,CASSSIGAGYNEQYF